The 11 T cell receptor beta chains below come from one sample, sequenced in a study of T cell responses to AZD1222 COVID-19 vaccine. Some clones are missing from TCRdb's copy, which holds only in-frame ones; the method was immunoSEQ multiplex PCR. The table shows approximately 110,000 clones, with 92% occurring only once. Sequencing used peripheral blood, obtained 28 days after the second AZD1222 dose. These receptors were obtained from an adult who received the AZD1222 COVID-19 vaccine.

The chain employs TRBV4-1 and TRBJ2-7; tentatively, D is TRBD1 or TRBD2 (5 bases each). Germline V gene sequence: CDR1 MGHRA, CDR2 YSYEKL. Trimming took 0 bases from V and 3 from J, leaving 18 bases between them. This CDR3 is 17 amino acids long. CDR3 sequence reads: CASSQELPGPSYYEQYF. DNA for the CDR3: TGCGCCAGCAGCCAAGAACTTCCGGGACCCTCCTACTACGAGCAGTACTTC.

The V and J genes are TRBV11-2 and TRBJ2-2; no clear D gene. The length of the CDR3 is 12 residues. The V gene lost 7 bases and the J gene lost 5 bases, with 8 bases spanning the gap. Germline lookup yields CDR1 SGHAT and CDR2 FQNNGV. This CDR3 is CASTWSTGELFF. CDR3 sequence (DNA): TGTGCCAGCACTTGGAGTACCGGGGAGCTGTTTTTT.

The chain joins TRBV7-2 to TRBJ1-5; 10 bases map to TRBD1. J gave up 1 base and V 6 bases, and 3 bases lay outside the gene matches. The V gene's germline CDR1 is SGHTA and CDR2 FQGNSA. This CDR3 region has 15 residues. The CDR3 is CASRMDRGSNQPQHF. In DNA form, the CDR3 reads TGTGCCAGCAGAATGGACAGGGGGAGCAATCAGCCCCAGCATTTT.

This chain connects TRBV11-3 to TRBJ2-7, with D uncertain. The CDR3 length is 14 residues. The germline V and J ends were trimmed by 4 bases and 2 bases, with 12 bases remaining between them. Germline lookup yields CDR1 SGHNT and CDR2 YENEEA. CDR3: CASSSRGPAYEQYF. The CDR3 nucleotides are TGTGCCAGCAGCTCACGAGGTCCCGCCTACGAGCAGTACTTC.

V and J are TRBV7-8 and TRBJ1-2; 10 bases are shared with TRBD1. V shed 5 bases and J 6 bases; nucleotides not matched to a gene: 6. Germline V gene data show CDR1 as SGHVS and CDR2 as FQNEAQ. The CDR3 consists of 14 residues. In DNA form, the CDR3 reads TGTGCCAGCAGCCCGGGACAGGGGTTAGATGGCTACACCTTC. Protein product: CASSPGQGLDGYTF.

The rearrangement links TRBV4-2 to TRBJ2-2; possible D gene TRBD2, 6 bases. The ends were cut back, 7 bases at V and 6 bases at J, with 15 bases in the middle. CDR1 is LGHNA, CDR2 YNFKEQ, per germline. The CDR3 contains 14 residues. CDR3: CASMGGIMAGELFF. CDR3 in DNA: TGTGCCAGCATGGGCGGGATAATGGCCGGGGAGCTGTTTTTT.

The chain recombines TRBV5-5 with TRBJ2-5, with D unresolved. The V gene's germline CDR1 is SGHKS and CDR2 YYEKEE (reference sequence). Trimming left V 2 bases short and J 1 base short, with 9 bases between. The CDR3 is 14 residues long. The CDR3 sequence: CASSLGQLQETQYF. The CDR3 nucleotides read TGTGCCAGCAGCTTAGGTCAACTCCAAGAGACCCAGTACTTC.

The gene calls are TRBV12-1 and TRBJ1-2. TRBV12-1 is a pseudogene locus. The CDR3 sequence is 14 residues long. The CDR3 region is CASSLGSSNYGYTF. The CDR3 bases are TGTGCCAGCAGCTTGGGGTCCTCTAACTATGGCTACACCTTC.

This chain links TRBV4-1 with TRBJ1-4; 8 bases map to TRBD1. Germline lookup yields CDR1 MGHRA and CDR2 YSYEKL. V dropped 6 bases and J dropped 8; count of bases not matched to a gene: 11. There are 15 residues in the CDR3. CDR3 residues: CASRRTGTRGEKLFF. The CDR3 DNA reads as TGCGCCAGCAGGAGGACAGGGACTCGAGGAGAAAAACTGTTTTTT.

J is TRBJ2-3 and V is TRBV21-1; the table's D call, TRBD2, has no DNA check behind it. TRBV21-1 is shown as a pseudogene. There are 12 residues in the CDR3. The CDR3 DNA is TGTGCCAGGGGACTTAACACAGATACGCAGTATTTT. It is translated as CARGLNTDTQYF.

The chain employs TRBV4-1 and TRBJ2-2, with a weak D call TRBD2 (6 bases). The ends were cut back, 3 bases at V and 4 bases at J, with 15 bases in the middle. CDR1 and CDR2 (germline): MGHRA, YSYEKL. The CDR3 contains 16 residues. CDR3 sequence (DNA): TGCGCCAGCAGCCATGGGGGGTGGGATCTCACCGGGGAGCTGTTTTTT. Protein sequence: CASSHGGWDLTGELFF.